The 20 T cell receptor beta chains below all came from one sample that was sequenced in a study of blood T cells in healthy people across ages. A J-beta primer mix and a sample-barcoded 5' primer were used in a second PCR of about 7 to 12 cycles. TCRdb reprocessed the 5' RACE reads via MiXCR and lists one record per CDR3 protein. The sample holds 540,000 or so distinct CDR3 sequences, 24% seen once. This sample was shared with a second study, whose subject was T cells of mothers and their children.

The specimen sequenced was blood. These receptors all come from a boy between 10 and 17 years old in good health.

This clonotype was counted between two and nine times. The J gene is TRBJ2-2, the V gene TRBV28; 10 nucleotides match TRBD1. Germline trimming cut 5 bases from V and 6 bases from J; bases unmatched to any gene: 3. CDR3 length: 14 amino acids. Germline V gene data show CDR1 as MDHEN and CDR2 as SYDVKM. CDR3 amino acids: CASSPGTGAGELFF. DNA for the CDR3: TGTGCCAGCAGTCCTGGGACAGGGGCCGGGGAGCTGTTTTTT.

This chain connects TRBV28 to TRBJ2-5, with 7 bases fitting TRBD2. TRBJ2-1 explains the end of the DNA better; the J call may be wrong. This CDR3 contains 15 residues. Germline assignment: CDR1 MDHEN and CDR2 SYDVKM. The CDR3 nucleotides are TGTGCCAGCAGTCCCCTAGCGGAGTGGGGGAGTGAGCAGTTCTTC. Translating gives CASSPLAEWGSEQFF.

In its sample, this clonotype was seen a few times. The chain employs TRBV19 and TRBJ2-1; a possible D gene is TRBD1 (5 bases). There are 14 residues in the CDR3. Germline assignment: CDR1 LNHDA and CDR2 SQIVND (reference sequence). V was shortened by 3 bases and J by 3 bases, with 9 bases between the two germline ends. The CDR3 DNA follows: TGTGCCAGTAGTATCACAGGAAGCTACAATGAGCAGTTCTTC. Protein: CASSITGSYNEQFF.

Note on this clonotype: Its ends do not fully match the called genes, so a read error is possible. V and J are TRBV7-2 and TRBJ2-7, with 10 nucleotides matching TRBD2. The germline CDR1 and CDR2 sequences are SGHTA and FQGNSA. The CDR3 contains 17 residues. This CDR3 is CASSLVASGRVSYEQYF. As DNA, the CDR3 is TGTGCCAGCAGCTTAGTAGCAAGCGGGAGGGTCTCCTATGAGCAGTACTTC.

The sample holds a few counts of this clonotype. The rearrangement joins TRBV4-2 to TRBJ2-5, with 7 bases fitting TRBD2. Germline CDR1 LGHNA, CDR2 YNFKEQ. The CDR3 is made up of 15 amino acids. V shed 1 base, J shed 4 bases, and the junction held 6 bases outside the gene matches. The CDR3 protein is CASSQVGGRVETQYF. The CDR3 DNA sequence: TGTGCCAGCAGCCAAGTTGGTGGGAGGGTAGAGACCCAGTACTTC.

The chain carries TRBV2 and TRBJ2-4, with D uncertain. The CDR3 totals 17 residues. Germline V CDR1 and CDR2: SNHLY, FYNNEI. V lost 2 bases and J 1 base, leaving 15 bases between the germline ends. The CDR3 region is CASSEFVGMRAKNIQYF. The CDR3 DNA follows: TGTGCCAGCAGTGAATTCGTTGGGATGAGGGCCAAAAACATTCAGTACTTC.

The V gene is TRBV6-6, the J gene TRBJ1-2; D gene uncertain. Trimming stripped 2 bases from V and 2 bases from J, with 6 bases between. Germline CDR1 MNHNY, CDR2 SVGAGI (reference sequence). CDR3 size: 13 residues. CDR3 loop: CASSYDQNYGYTF. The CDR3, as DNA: TGTGCCAGCAGTTACGATCAAAACTATGGCTACACCTTC.

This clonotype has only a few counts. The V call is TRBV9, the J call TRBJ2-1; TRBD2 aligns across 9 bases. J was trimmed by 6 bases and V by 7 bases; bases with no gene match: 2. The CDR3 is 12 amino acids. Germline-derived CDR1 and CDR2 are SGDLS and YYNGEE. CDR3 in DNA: TGTGCCAGCGCGGGACTAGCCAATGAGCAGTTCTTC. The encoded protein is CASAGLANEQFF.

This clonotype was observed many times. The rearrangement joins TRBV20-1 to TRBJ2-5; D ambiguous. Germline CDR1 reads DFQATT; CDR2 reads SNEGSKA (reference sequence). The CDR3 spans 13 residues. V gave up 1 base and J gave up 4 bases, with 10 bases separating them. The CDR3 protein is CSARGGSGETQYF. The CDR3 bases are TGCAGTGCTAGAGGAGGCTCCGGAGAGACCCAGTACTTC.

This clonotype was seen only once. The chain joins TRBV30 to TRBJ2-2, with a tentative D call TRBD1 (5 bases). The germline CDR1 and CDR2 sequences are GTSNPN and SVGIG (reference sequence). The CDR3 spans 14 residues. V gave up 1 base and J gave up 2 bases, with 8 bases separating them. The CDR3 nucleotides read TGTGCCTGGAGTGGGCAGGGAAACACCGGGGAGCTGTTTTTT. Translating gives CAWSGQGNTGELFF.

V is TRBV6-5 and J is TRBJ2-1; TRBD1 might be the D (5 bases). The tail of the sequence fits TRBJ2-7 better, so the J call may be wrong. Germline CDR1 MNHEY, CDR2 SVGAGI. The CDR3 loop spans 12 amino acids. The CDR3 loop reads CASSYTQGEQYF. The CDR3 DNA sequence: TGTGCCAGCAGTTACACCCAGGGTGAGCAGTACTTC.

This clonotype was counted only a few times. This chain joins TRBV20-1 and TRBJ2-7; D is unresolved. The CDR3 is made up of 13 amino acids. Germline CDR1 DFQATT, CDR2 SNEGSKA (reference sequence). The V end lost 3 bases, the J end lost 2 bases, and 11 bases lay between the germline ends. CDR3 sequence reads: CSASRASTYEQYF. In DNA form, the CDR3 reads TGCAGTGCTAGTAGGGCCAGCACCTACGAGCAGTACTTC.

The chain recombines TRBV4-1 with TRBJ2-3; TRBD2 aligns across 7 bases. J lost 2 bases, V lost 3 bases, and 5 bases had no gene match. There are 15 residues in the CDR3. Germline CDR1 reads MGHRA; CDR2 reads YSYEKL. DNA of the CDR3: TGCGCCAGCAGCCATAGAGCGGGGATCACAGATACGCAGTATTTT. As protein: CASSHRAGITDTQYF.

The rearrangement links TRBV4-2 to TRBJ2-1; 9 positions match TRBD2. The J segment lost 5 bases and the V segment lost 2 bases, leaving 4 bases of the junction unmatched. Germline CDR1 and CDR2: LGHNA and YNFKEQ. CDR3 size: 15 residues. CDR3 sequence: CASSQKGLANNEQFF. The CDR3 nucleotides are TGTGCCAGCAGCCAAAAGGGACTAGCCAACAATGAGCAGTTCTTC.

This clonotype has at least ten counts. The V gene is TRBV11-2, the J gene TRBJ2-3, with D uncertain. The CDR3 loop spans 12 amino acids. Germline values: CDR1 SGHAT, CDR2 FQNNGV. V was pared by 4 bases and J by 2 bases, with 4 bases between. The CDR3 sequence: CASSYATDTQYF. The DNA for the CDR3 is TGTGCCAGCAGCTACGCCACAGATACGCAGTATTTT.

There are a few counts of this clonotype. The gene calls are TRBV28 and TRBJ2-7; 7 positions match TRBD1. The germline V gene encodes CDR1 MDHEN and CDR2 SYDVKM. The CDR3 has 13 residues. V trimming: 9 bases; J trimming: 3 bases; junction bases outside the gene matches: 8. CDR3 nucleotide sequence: TGTGCCAGTCTCCGGGACAGACACTACGAGCAGTACTTC. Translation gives CASLRDRHYEQYF.

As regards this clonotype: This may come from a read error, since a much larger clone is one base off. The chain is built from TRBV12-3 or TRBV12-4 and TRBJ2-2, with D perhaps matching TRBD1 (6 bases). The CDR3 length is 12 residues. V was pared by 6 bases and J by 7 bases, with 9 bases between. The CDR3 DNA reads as TGTGCCAGCAGCTCGGACAGCGGGGAGCTGTTTTTT. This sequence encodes CASSSDSGELFF.

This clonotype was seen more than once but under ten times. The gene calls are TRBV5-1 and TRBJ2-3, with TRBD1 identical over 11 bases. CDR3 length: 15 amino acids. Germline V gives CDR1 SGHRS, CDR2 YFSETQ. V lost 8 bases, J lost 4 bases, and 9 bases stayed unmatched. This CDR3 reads CASGTGQGAPDTQYF. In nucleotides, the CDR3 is TGCGCCAGTGGTACCGGACAGGGGGCTCCAGATACGCAGTATTTT.

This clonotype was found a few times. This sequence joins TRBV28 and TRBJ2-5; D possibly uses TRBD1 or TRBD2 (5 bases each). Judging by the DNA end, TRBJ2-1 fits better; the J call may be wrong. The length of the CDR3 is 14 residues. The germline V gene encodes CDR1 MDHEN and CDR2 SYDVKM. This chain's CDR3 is CASSFRGAYNEQFF. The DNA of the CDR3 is TGTGCCAGCAGTTTTCGAGGGGCCTACAATGAGCAGTTCTTC.

CDR3 loop: CASSVKAGGYTDTQYF. In nucleotides, the CDR3 is TGTGCCAGCAGCGTAAAAGCGGGGGGATACACAGATACGCAGTATTTT. The chain is built from TRBV7-2 and TRBJ2-3; 9 positions agree with TRBD2. Germline values: CDR1 SGHTA, CDR2 FQGNSA. The CDR3 is 16 amino acids. J lost 2 bases, V lost 5 bases, and 8 bases had no gene match.